This T cell receptor (beta chain) was captured in a study of identical twins (dated by TCRdb to between 2015 and 2016). With respect to the entire study: To test whether fetal clonotypes persist, this study deep-sequenced TCR alpha and beta repertoires from monozygotic twins, from unrelated adults of various ages, and from cord blood. To rule out contamination, the twin experiments were replicated at different times with different library preparation protocols.

The library was made by 5' RACE. The run used an Illumina HiSeq 2000. A universal primer binding site was introduced by template switching, and a unique molecular identifier was present in the final cDNA, enabling accurate counting of TCR cDNA molecules. Specific primers in the conserved constant-segment region were used to synthesize first-strand cDNA for the TCR alpha and beta chains. To control for contamination, every cDNA library was double barcoded, receiving both a SMART-Mk sample barcode and Illumina barcodes. TruSeq adapter sequences, together with Illumina sample barcodes, were added in two successive PCR steps. The Illumina HiSeq platform was used with custom primers to sequence TCR alpha and beta cDNA libraries. Processing in the source paper ran as follows. MiGEC processed the raw reads to extract unique molecular identifiers, while MiXCR was used to determine the CDR3 positions. Recombination models were inferred per individual with the repgenHMM and IGoR tools using an EM algorithm. Shared clonotypes were analyzed with the tcR package in R, and sharing was normalized by the product of cloneset sizes. To study raw recombination without the effects of thymic and clonal selection, out-of-frame nonproductive sequences were analyzed. In-frame beta chains were kept once TCRdb had trimmed the public reads at Q25 with fastp and called clones with MiXCR. One record per CDR3 amino acid sequence lists the most common genes and DNA. The V and J calls come from TCRdb's annotation, not from the publication. The sample yields about 190,000 distinct CDR3 sequences; approximately 15% were counted once. The ten top clones hold around 40% of the sample.

The cysteine opens and the phenylalanine closes a CDR3 of 14 amino acids. CDR3 DNA only is kept here, 42 bases in frame from base 1. Taken from the germline V gene, the CDR1 and CDR2 loops are MNHEY and SVGAGI. V is reduced by 0 bases and J by 6 bases, leaving a spacing of 10 bases between them. Remarks on this clonotype: No antigen is known for it. No base-level quality is on record; no much larger clone is a single base apart.

Points the paper makes about the study in general: Conclusions relied on cross-sectional statistical analysis, since the same donors could not be followed over many years. Invariant T cells such as MAIT and iNKT could partly confound zero-insertion analyses, although diverse VJ usage argued against such confounding for most clonotypes. Recombination models systematically underestimated out-of-frame TCR alpha sharing in monozygotic twins but agreed with sharing between unrelated individuals. Compared with coincidental sharing between unrelated individuals, an excess of low generation-probability sequences was observed among out-of-frame TCR alpha sequences shared between twins. In beta out-of-frame sequences, excess twin sharing was weaker, because having fewer shared sequences lowered the signal-to-noise ratio. Abundant cord blood beta clonotypes had fewer insertions, young adult naive repertoires showed a similar but weaker trend, and memory repertoires showed no such trend.

Every donor was a healthy Caucasian. The twin cohort consisted of three pairs of female monozygotic twins, all aged roughly 18 to 29 years. CD4+ and CD8+ T cell populations were isolated with positive isolation kits from Invitrogen. This sample also belongs to another study, concerning T cells expressing NK-cell markers. According to the second study: Three sorted T-cell subsets (CD3+CD56+NKG2C+, CD3+CD56+NKG2C- and CD3+CD56-NKG2C+) from under 10 donors had their TCR beta-chain repertoires profiled. Seven of the eight sequenced donors were HCMV-seropositive and one was HCMV-seronegative. To restrict sorting to alphabetaTCR-expressing T cells, an anti-gammadeltaTCR antibody was added in several experiments. In about six donors, the dominant CD3+CD56+NKG2C+ clonotypes were found to rank among the top 10 CD8+ clonotypes and to make up about 1.0-7.5% of CD8+ T cells. Those dominant clonotypes were again the most abundant among CD3+CD56-NKG2C+ cells in a few donors, at about 25-60.1%. Whether the expanded NKG2C-expressing T cell clones were specific for HCMV antigens remained unclear. The eight sequenced donors were randomly selected healthy volunteers, three men and five women. To determine HCMV serostatus, a commercial ELISA kit was used to detect HCMV-specific IgG in serum. Reads were demultiplexed and grouped by UMI with MIGEC, and clonotypes were assembled and quantified with MiTCR. To exclude erroneous sequences, any TCR cDNA sequence not supported by at least two reads was discarded. The tcR package was used for downstream repertoire analysis, and clonotypes were matched between fractions using CDR3 nucleotide sequence together with V segment. VDJmatch was used to annotate antigen specificity against VDJdb, with one amino acid substitution allowed in CDR3.

Source material: CD8+ T cells sorted from blood. The chain uses TRBV6-5 and TRBJ2-3, and possibly TRBD1, on 5 matching bases. This sequence was found in a young woman in good health. In nucleotide form, the sequence is TGTGCCAGCAGTTACTCTACAGGTGATGATACGCAGTATTTT. It translates to CASSYSTGDDTQYF.